This entry is about one TCR beta chain. TCR beta VDJ and CDR3 were profiled, and genomic DNA was the template. MiXCR, run by TCRdb on the reads, gives a single entry per CDR3 protein. This sample carries some 170,000 distinct CDR3 sequences, about 70% of them seen once, and the ten largest clones take more than 35%. These data come from a study of CD8+CD57+ T cells in acquired aplastic anemia. As for the study in general: DNA recovered from sorted CD4+ and CD8+ cells had a mean of approximately 3 ug.

An expansion of CD8+CD57+ cells by flow cytometry had been shown in patients chosen for sequencing. CDR3 length: 17 amino acids. Germline trimming cut 4 bases from V and 1 base from J; bases unmatched to any gene: 12. The germline V gene has CDR1 LNHDA and CDR2 SQIVND (reference sequence). The receptor's source is a human donor with aplastic anemia. The V and J genes are TRBV19 and TRBJ2-7; 8 nucleotides line up with TRBD1. Sequencing was done on a sample of sorted CD4+, CD8+, or CD8+CD57+ T cells (not recorded which) from PBMCs. The CDR3 DNA reads as TGTGCCAGTAGTAAGACGCGGGGACAGGAACCATCCTACGAGCAGTACTTC. This gives the protein CASSKTRGQEPSYEQYF.